A single sample is the source of the 10 T cell receptor beta chains below, sequenced in a study of CXCR3-negative and CXCR3-positive naive CD8 T cells. The method, 5' RACE with UMI labels, was used to prepare the TRB cDNA libraries. TCRdb processed the 5' RACE reads again and assigns one entry to each CDR3 protein, with no DNA. This listing includes 30,000 to 40,000 distinct CDR3 sequences. Material for sequencing was memory CD8+ T cells from blood. Every receptor here comes from a human donor in good health. Some clones in this sample may be carry-over from other donors' samples.

The chain couples TRBV13 to TRBJ2-2. The germline CDR1 and CDR2 sequences are PRHDT and FYEKMQ (reference sequence). CDR3 size: 11 residues. The CDR3 loop is CASSLTGELFF.

V is TRBV28 and J is TRBJ2-1. Germline V gives CDR1 MDHEN, CDR2 SYDVKM. This CDR3 has 13 amino acids. CDR3 residues: CASSFDTNNEQFF. The entire variable domain, with the rest obtained from reference TRBV28 and TRBJ2-1, is as follows: DVKVTQSSRYLVKRTGEKVFLECVQDMDHENMFWYRQDPGLGLRLIYFSYDVKMKEKGDIPEGYSVSREKKERFSLILESASTNQTSMYLCASSFDTNNEQFFGPGTRLTVL.

The rearrangement links TRBV6-5 to TRBJ2-1; TCRdb selects TRBD2, and the lack of DNA leaves this call unchecked. The CDR3 is 15 residues long. Germline V gene data show CDR1 as MNHEY and CDR2 as SVGAGI. CDR3 loop: CASSYLRGGYNEQFF.

The chain uses TRBV29-1 and TRBJ2-1; TCRdb names TRBD2, which stays unverified in the absence of DNA. CDR1 and CDR2 (germline): SQVTM, ANQGSEA. The CDR3 runs to 16 residues. This CDR3 reads CSVEGLDESVYNEQFF.

V gene TRBV29-1 combines with J gene TRBJ2-7; TCRdb returns TRBD1, unconfirmable since there is no DNA. CDR3 size: 14 residues. Germline loops: CDR1 SQVTM, CDR2 ANQGSEA. The CDR3 loop reads CSVDFGTPNYEQYF.

CDR3 loop: CASSVPHGTGLYEQYF. The chain combines TRBV7-2 with TRBJ2-7; TCRdb proposes TRBD1, but this gene call is untestable without DNA. The CDR3 extends over 16 amino acids. Germline CDR1 and CDR2: SGHTA and FQGNSA.

This sequence joins TRBV13 and TRBJ1-1. Germline-derived CDR1 and CDR2 are PRHDT and FYEKMQ (reference sequence). The CDR3 runs to 13 residues. The CDR3 protein is CASSLGQRIEAFF.

The chain is built from TRBV2 and TRBJ1-5; TCRdb's D call, TRBD1, is unchecked because there is no DNA. Per the germline V gene, CDR1 is SNHLY and CDR2 is FYNNEI. This CDR3 region has 15 residues. The CDR3 sequence: CASSHGGQANQPQHF.

The V gene is TRBV6-4, the J gene TRBJ2-3. Germline assignment: CDR1 MRHNA and CDR2 SNTAGT. The CDR3 runs 19 residues. The CDR3 loop reads CASSDGATPGTGSADTQYF.

This sequence joins TRBV7-3 and TRBJ1-1. This CDR3 comprises 15 residues. Looked up from germline, CDR1 is SGHTA and CDR2 is FQGTGA. The CDR3 sequence: CASSLTRRGTTEAFF.